This entry describes one T cell receptor beta chain. Antigen: not known. This entry comes from a study of shared clonotypes between healthy human individuals. Whole-study findings and limits: Generation probabilities of non-shared clonotypes were lower (relative to those shared by all four donors).

In the sorted-subset replicate PCRs, around 0.2 ug DNA, around 30,000 T cell genomes, was used. The method was immunoSEQ multiplex PCR; TCRdb's version includes in-frame clones alone and lacks a portion of them. The sample yields some 240,000 clones, 65% seen once. In the CD4+ fraction, cells were divided into CD45RA+ naive and CD45RA-negative memory subsets. The sequence was obtained from a man aged 30 to 39 in good health. Sequencing was carried out using memory CD4+ T cells sorted from blood. As for subset: CD45RA-negative fraction.

Here the CDR3 DNA reads TGTGCCAGCAGCTCTTGGGCCGTTACTAATGAAAAACTGTTTTTT. Encoded protein: CASSSWAVTNEKLFF. The J gene is TRBJ1-4, the V gene TRBV7-9; D remains unclear. The germline V gene encodes CDR1 SEHNR and CDR2 FQNEAQ (reference sequence). V dropped 4 bases and J dropped 2 bases, with 11 bases sitting between them. This CDR3 spans 15 amino acids.